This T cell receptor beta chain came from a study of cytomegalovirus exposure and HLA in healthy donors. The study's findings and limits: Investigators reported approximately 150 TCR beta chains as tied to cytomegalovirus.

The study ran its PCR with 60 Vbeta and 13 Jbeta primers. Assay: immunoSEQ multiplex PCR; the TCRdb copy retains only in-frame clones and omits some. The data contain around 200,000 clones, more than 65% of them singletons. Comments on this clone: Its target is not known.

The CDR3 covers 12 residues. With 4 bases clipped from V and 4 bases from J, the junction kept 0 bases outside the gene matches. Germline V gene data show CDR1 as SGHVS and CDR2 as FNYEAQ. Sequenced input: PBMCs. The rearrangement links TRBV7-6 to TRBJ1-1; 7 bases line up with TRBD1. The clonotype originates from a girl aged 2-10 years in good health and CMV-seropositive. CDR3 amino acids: CASSSGGTEAFF. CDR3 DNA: TGTGCCAGCAGCTCAGGGGGCACTGAAGCTTTCTTT.